The source of this T cell receptor (beta chain) is a study of human T cells and chemical hapten exposure. Time point given: patch test 1, 2 weeks after DPC sensitization. Treatment in this sample: therapeutic diphenylcyclopropenone sensitization with weekly scalp DPC. The V gene lost 6 bases and the J gene lost 2 bases, with 8 bases spanning the gap. CDR1 is ENHRY and CDR2 is SYGVKD in the germline V gene. The CDR3 sequence is 12 residues long. For the library, individual cDNA molecules each received unique molecular identifiers. TCRdb reprocessed the RACE reads with MiXCR, giving one entry per CDR3 protein. The sample shows 74,000 or so distinct CDR3 sequences, about 11% of them seen only once.

The sequences come from whole blood, collected in connection with sensitization to the hapten diphenylcyclopropenone (DPC). This TCR was sampled from a woman aged 60-70 years with alopecia areata. Some clones in this sample may be carry-over from other donors' samples. The gene calls are TRBV10-3 and TRBJ2-7; either TRBD1 or TRBD2 may supply D (5 bases each). For the CDR3, the DNA is TGTGCCATCAGGTCGGGGCCCTACGAGCAGTACTTC. Its protein product is CAIRSGPYEQYF.